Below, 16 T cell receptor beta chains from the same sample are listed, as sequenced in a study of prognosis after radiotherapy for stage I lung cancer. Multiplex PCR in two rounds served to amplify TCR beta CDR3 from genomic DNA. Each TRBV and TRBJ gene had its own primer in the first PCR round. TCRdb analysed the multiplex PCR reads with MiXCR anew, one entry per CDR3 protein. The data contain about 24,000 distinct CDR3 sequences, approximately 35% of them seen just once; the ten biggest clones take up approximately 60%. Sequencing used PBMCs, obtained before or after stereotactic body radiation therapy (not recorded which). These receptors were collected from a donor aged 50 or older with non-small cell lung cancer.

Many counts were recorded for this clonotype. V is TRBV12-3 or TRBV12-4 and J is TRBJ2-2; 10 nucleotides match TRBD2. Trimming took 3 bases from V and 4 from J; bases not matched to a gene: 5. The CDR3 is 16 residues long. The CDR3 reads CASSLGSGRPTGELFF. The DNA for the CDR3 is TGTGCCAGCAGTTTGGGTAGCGGGAGGCCCACCGGGGAGCTGTTTTTT.

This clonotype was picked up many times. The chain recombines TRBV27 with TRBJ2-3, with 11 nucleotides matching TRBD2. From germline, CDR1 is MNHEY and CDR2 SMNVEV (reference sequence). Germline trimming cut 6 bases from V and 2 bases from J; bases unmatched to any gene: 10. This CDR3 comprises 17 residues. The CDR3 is CASRGYSGRAPTDTQYF. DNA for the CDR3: TGTGCCAGCAGGGGTTATAGCGGGAGGGCCCCCACAGATACGCAGTATTTT.

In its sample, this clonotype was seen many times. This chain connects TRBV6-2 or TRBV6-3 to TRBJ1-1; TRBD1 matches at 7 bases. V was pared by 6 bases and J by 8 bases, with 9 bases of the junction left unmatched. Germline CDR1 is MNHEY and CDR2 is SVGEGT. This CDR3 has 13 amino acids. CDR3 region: CASSTGVPFEAFF. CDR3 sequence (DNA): TGTGCCAGCAGCACAGGGGTCCCCTTCGAAGCTTTCTTT.

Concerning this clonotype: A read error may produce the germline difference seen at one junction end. The CDR3 nucleotides read TGTGCCAGCAGCTCTACTAGCGGGATCACATATACGCAGTATTTT. Translating it yields CASSSTSGITYTQYF. The chain links TRBV12-3 or TRBV12-4 to TRBJ2-3, with 10 bases that match TRBD2. This CDR3 is 15 amino acids long.

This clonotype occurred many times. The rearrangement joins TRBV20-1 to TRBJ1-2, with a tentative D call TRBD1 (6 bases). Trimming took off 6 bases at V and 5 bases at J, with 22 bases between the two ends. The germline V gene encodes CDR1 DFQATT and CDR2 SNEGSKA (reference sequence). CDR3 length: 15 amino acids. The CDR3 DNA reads TGCAGTGCGATAACCCCGGGGGGCAGGGGTTATGGCTACACCTTC. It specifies CSAITPGGRGYGYTF.

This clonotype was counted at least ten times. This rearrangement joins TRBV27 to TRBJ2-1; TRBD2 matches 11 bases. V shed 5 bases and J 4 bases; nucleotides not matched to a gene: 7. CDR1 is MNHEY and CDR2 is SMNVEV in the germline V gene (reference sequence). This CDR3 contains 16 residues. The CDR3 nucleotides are TGTGCCAGCAGTCAACTGACTAGCGGGGCGTACAATGAGCAGTTCTTC. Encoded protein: CASSQLTSGAYNEQFF.

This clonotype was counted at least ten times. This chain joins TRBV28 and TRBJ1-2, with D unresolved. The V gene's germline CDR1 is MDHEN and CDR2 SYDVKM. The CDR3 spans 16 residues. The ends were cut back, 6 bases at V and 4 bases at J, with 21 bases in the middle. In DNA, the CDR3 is TGTGCCAGCAGCCCCCTATCGGCCGAACGGGGCTATGGCTACACCTTC. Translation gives CASSPLSAERGYGYTF.

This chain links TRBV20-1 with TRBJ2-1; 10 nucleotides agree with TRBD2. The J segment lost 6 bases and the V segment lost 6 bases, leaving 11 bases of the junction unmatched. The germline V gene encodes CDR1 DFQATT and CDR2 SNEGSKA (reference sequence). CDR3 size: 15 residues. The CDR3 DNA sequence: TGCAGTGCACAAAAGTCTAGCGGGAGTGTCAATGAGCAGTTCTTC. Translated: CSAQKSSGSVNEQFF.

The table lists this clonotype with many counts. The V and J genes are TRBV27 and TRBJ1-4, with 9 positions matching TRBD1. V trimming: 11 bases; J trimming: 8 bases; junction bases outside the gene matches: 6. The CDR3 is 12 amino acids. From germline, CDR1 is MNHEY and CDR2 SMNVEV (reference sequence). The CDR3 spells CAGRDREEKLFF. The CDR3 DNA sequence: TGTGCCGGCCGGGACAGGGAGGAAAAACTGTTTTTT.

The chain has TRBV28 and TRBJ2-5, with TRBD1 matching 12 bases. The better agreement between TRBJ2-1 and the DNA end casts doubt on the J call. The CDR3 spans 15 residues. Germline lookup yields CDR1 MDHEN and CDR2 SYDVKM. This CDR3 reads CASSTPGQGASEQFF. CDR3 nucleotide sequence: TGTGCCAGCAGTACACCGGGACAGGGGGCAAGTGAGCAGTTCTTC.

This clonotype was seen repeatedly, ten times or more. The CDR3 loop is CATSDPTRGGYNEQFF. In nucleotides, the CDR3 is TGTGCCACCAGTGACCCTACTCGGGGCGGATACAATGAGCAGTTCTTC. This sequence joins TRBV24-1 and TRBJ2-1; D is possibly TRBD1 or TRBD2 (5 bases each). V was cut by 4 bases and J by 4 bases, with 16 bases left in between. The CDR3 spans 16 residues. Looked up from germline, CDR1 is KGHDR and CDR2 is SFDVKD.

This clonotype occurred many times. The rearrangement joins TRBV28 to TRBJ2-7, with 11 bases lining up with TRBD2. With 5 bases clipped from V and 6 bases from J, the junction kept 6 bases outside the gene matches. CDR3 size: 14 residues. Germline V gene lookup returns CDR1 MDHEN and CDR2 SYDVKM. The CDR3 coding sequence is TGTGCCAGCAGTCGTCTAGCGGGGGGCTTCGAGCAGTACTTC. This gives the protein CASSRLAGGFEQYF.

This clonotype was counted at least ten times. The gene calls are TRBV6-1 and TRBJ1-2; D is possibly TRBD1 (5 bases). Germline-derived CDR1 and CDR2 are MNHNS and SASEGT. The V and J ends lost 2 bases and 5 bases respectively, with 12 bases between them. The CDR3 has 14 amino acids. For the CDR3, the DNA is TGTGCCAGCAGTGAACACGGGGCAGATTATGGCTACACCTTC. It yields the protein CASSEHGADYGYTF.

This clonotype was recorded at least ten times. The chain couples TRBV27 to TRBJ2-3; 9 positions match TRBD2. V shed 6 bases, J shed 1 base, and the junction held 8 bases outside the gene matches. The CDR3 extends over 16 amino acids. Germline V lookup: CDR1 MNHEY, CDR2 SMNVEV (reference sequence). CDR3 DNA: TGTGCCAGCAGCCGTGGTAGCGGGAGTGGCACAGATACGCAGTATTTT. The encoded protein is CASSRGSGSGTDTQYF.

CDR3 protein: CASRQDASYEQYF. The CDR3 DNA is TGTGCCAGCAGACAGGACGCGTCCTACGAGCAGTACTTC. The chain couples TRBV6-1 to TRBJ2-7; possible D gene TRBD1, 5 bases. Trimming stripped 6 bases from V and 1 base from J, with 10 bases between. The CDR3 length is 13 residues. The germline gives CDR1 MNHNS, CDR2 SASEGT.

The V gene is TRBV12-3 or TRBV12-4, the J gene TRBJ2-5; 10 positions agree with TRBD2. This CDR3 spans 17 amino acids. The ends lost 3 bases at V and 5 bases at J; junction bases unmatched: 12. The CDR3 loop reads CASSLGSGRLVGETQYF. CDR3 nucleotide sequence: TGTGCCAGCAGTTTGGGTAGCGGGAGGCTCGTGGGGGAGACCCAGTACTTC.